A single sample is the source of the 6 T cell receptor beta chains below, sequenced in a study of beta chain features in type 1 diabetes. Whole-study findings and limits: Across all four CD4+ subsets, people with type 1 diabetes showed modestly shorter TCRB CDR3s.

Every isolated RNA sample was fully reverse transcribed, so sequencing captured expressed TCRB transcripts. This table comes from immunoSEQ multiplex PCR, and its TCRdb copy is limited to in-frame clones, with some not included. In the table there are 200,000 to 250,000 clones, approximately 15% of which are singletons. For these TCRs, the target antigens are not known. Material for sequencing was naive CD4+ T cells from blood. The source of these receptors is a man younger than 40 with type 1 diabetes.

Only a few counts were recorded for this clone. The CDR3 is CASSSSGRVETQYF. DNA for the CDR3: TGTGCCAGCAGCTCGAGCGGGAGGGTGGAGACCCAGTACTTC. The rearrangement links TRBV7-2 to TRBJ2-5; 10 positions match TRBD2. Germline V gives CDR1 SGHTA, CDR2 FQGNSA. CDR3 length equals 14 residues. J gave up 5 bases and V 4 bases, and 4 bases lay outside the gene matches. Looking up the rest from reference TRBV7-2 and TRBJ2-5 gives the full variable domain: GAGVSQSPSNKVTEKGKDVELRCDPISGHTALYWYRQSLGQGLEFLIYFQGNSAPDKSGLPSDRFSAERTGGSVSTLTIQRTQQEDSAVYLCASSSSGRVETQYFGPGTRLLVL.

The rearrangement uses TRBV5-8 and TRBJ1-5; 9 nucleotides match TRBD1. Germline lookup yields CDR1 SGHTS and CDR2 YDEGEE. V trimming: 3 bases; J trimming: 7 bases; junction bases outside the gene matches: 8. This CDR3 has 15 residues. The CDR3 region is CASSYTGTGKQPQHF. The CDR3 region has the DNA TGTGCCAGCAGCTATACCGGGACAGGGAAGCAGCCCCAGCATTTT.

The CDR3 spells CASSTRGGSSYNEQFF. The CDR3 coding sequence is TGTGCCAGCTCAACGCGGGGGGGTAGCTCCTACAATGAGCAGTTCTTC. The V and J genes are TRBV18 and TRBJ2-1; 9 positions match TRBD2. The trim removed 5 bases at V and 0 bases at J, leaving 5 bases unmatched. CDR1 is KGHSH and CDR2 is LQKENI in the germline V gene. CDR3 length: 16 residues.

This rearrangement joins TRBV7-8 to TRBJ1-1, with TRBD1 as a possible D gene (5 bases). The CDR3 spans 13 residues. The V end lost 5 bases, the J end lost 2 bases, and 9 bases lay between the germline ends. Germline V gene lookup returns CDR1 SGHVS and CDR2 FQNEAQ. CDR3 sequence reads: CASSRQGNTEAFF. Written as DNA, the CDR3 is TGTGCCAGCAGCAGGCAGGGCAACACTGAAGCTTTCTTT. Combining the CDR3 with reference TRBV7-8 and TRBJ1-1 gives the whole variable domain GAGVSQSPRYKVAKRGQDVALRCDPISGHVSLFWYQQALGQGPEFLTYFQNEAQLDKSGLPSDRFFAERPEGSVSTLKIQRTQQEDSAVYLCASSRQGNTEAFFGQGTRLTVV.

This chain uses TRBV12-5 with TRBJ1-6, with no clear D. The germline CDR1 and CDR2 sequences are LGHNT and FRNRAP. The CDR3 contains 14 residues. Trimming removed 6 bases from V and 7 bases from J, with 13 bases in between. The CDR3 protein is CASGPTGRNSPLHF. In DNA, the CDR3 is TGTGCTAGTGGGCCAACCGGGAGGAATTCACCCCTCCACTTT. The variable domain in full, with the rest retrieved from reference TRBV12-5 and TRBJ1-6, is DARVTQTPRHKVTEMGQEVTMRCQPILGHNTVFWYRQTMMQGLELLAYFRNRAPLDDSGMPKDRFSAEMPDATLATLKIQPSEPRDSAVYFCASGPTGRNSPLHFGNGTRLTVT.

This clone occurred a few times. V gene TRBV4-1 combines with J gene TRBJ1-2; D remains unclear. This CDR3 region has 16 residues. The germline V gene encodes CDR1 MGHRA and CDR2 YSYEKL. The V end was cut by 0 bases, the J end by 1 base, with 12 bases between. CDR3 in amino acids: CASSQEGPGFNYGYTF. CDR3 DNA: TGCGCCAGCAGCCAAGAGGGTCCAGGTTTTAACTATGGCTACACCTTC.